This note documents a single TCR beta chain sequence. Its antigen is still unknown. This entry is derived from a study of molecular identifiers for immune sequencing clone quantification. Study results and limitations: Clone sizes that are highly expanded could be underestimated when identical TCR molecules share a barcode. Clones above 20 RNA copies held over 99% of effector molecules, under 1% in naive cells.

Preparation of naive CD8 libraries involved roughly 17,000 to 1,000,000 sorted cells and 10%, 30% or 50% RNA. Previously described methods with listed TCR primers produced the bulk TCR libraries. MiXCR, run by TCRdb on the PCR reads, gives a single entry per CDR3 protein. This sample yields about 510,000 distinct CDR3 sequences, of which about 25% are seen a single time; around 0.76% belongs to the top ten. Sequencing used naive CD8+ T cells from blood, with Jurkat cell RNA spiked in. This sample's subset: FACS-sorted CD8+CD4-CCR7+CD45RA+ naive T cells. This clonotype originated in a human donor in good health. Some libraries in this study had Jurkat cell RNA spiked in.

The CDR3 loop is CASRQRTANYNEQFF. The CDR3 DNA sequence: TGTGCCAGCAGGCAACGTACAGCGAACTACAATGAGCAGTTCTTC. V usage is TRBV2 and J usage is TRBJ2-1; no clear D. Trimming removed 6 bases at V and 3 bases at J, with 15 bases between. The CDR3 is 15 residues long. Per germline, CDR1 SNHLY and CDR2 FYNNEI.